This T cell receptor (beta chain) comes out of a study of shared clonotypes between healthy human individuals. Study-wide findings and caveats: Clonotype sharing among donors likely depends on sequencing depth.

As concerns this clone: Its antigen is not known.

CDR3 length equals 13 residues. Trimming took 6 bases from V and 5 from J, leaving 14 bases between them. CDR1 and CDR2 (germline): LNHDA, SQIVND (reference sequence). This table comes from immunoSEQ multiplex PCR, and its TCRdb copy is limited to in-frame clones, with some not included. The sample gives some 2,000,000 clones, under 97% of which show up once; roughly 0.13% is in the top ten. This TCR was sampled from a man between 18 and 35 years old in good health. The sample taken for sequencing was naive CD4+ T cells sorted from blood. Subset in this sample: CD45RA+ positively selected. The chain uses TRBV19 and TRBJ2-7; a possible D gene is TRBD1 (5 bases). CDR3 protein: CASRGRATDEQYF. The CDR3 DNA reads TGTGCCAGTAGGGGCAGGGCCACCGACGAGCAGTACTTC.